Listed below are T cell receptor beta chains from one sample, sequenced in a study of T cell changes during pregnancy in multiple sclerosis. Assay: immunoSEQ multiplex PCR; the TCRdb copy retains only in-frame clones and omits some. The sample lists approximately 96,000 clones; 92% were seen once. This specimen was peripheral blood, taken after pregnancy. The receptors derive from a female donor in good health, enrolled as a control in a pregnancy study. Both conserved end residues are part of each CDR3. D genes are given only for firm matches. Rows may omit the clone size; those that give it use once, few, many or a size class.

D gene: NA; J gene: TRBJ2-5; V gene: TRBV28; CDR3 length: 17; clone size: NA; CDR3 DNA: TGTGCCAGCAGTTTATCTTGGGAAGGGGGGGACCAAGAGACCCAGTACTTC; CDR3 protein: CASSLSWEGGDQETQYF
D gene: TRBD2; J gene: TRBJ2-1; V gene: TRBV9; CDR3 length: 15; clone size: NA; CDR3 DNA: TGTGCCAGCAGCGACGGGACTAGCGGGGGGGCGCAACAGTTCTTC; CDR3 protein: CASSDGTSGGAQQFF
D gene: NA; J gene: TRBJ1-1; V gene: TRBV15; CDR3 length: 16; clone size: NA; CDR3 DNA: TGTGCCACCAGCAGAGACGGGGGGTTAATGAACACTGAAGCTTTCTTT; CDR3 protein: CATSRDGGLMNTEAFF
D gene: TRBD1; J gene: TRBJ2-7; V gene: TRBV27; CDR3 length: 15; clone size: NA; CDR3 DNA: TGTGCCAGCAGGCAACCCGGGACAGGGACCTACGAGCAGTACTTC; CDR3 protein: CASRQPGTGTYEQYF
D gene: TRBD1; J gene: TRBJ2-1; V gene: TRBV6-5; CDR3 length: 14; clone size: NA; CDR3 DNA: TGTGCCAGCACGAACAGGGGGCTGAGGAATGAGCAGTTCTTC; CDR3 protein: CASTNRGLRNEQFF
D gene: TRBD1; J gene: TRBJ2-2; V gene: TRBV2; CDR3 length: 15; clone size: NA; CDR3 DNA: TGTGCCAGCAGTGGACAGGGCAGGGGCACCGGGGAGCTGTTTTTT; CDR3 protein: CASSGQGRGTGELFF
D gene: NA; J gene: TRBJ2-2; V gene: TRBV6-1; CDR3 length: 12; clone size: NA; CDR3 DNA: TGTGCCAGCAGTTTAAACACCGGGGAGCTGTTTTTT; CDR3 protein: CASSLNTGELFF
D gene: TRBD2; J gene: TRBJ2-7; V gene: TRBV9; CDR3 length: 15; clone size: NA; CDR3 DNA: TGTGCCAGCAGCGTAGGGGCGGGAGTTTGGTACGAGCAGTACTTC; CDR3 protein: CASSVGAGVWYEQYF
D gene: TRBD1; J gene: TRBJ1-6; V gene: TRBV7-9; CDR3 length: 14; clone size: few; CDR3 DNA: TGTGCCAGCAGCCACAGGGGGCCGGATTCACCCCTCCACTTT; CDR3 protein: CASSHRGPDSPLHF
D gene: TRBD1; J gene: TRBJ1-5; V gene: TRBV6-1; CDR3 length: 14; clone size: NA; CDR3 DNA: TGTGCCAGCGAAAAGGGACAGATCAATCAGCCCCAGCATTTT; CDR3 protein: CASEKGQINQPQHF
D gene: TRBD2; J gene: TRBJ2-1; V gene: TRBV30; CDR3 length: 15; clone size: NA; CDR3 DNA: TGTGCCTGGAGTGTACTCGGCGGGGGGGCCAATGAGCAGTTCTTC; CDR3 protein: CAWSVLGGGANEQFF
D gene: NA; J gene: TRBJ2-1; V gene: TRBV14; CDR3 length: 14; clone size: NA; CDR3 DNA: TGTGCCAGCAGCCAACGACAGGCCTACAATGAGCAGTTCTTC; CDR3 protein: CASSQRQAYNEQFF
D gene: NA; J gene: TRBJ1-3; V gene: TRBV28; CDR3 length: 12; clone size: NA; CDR3 DNA: TGTGCCAGCAAGAGCTCTGGAAACACCATATATTTT; CDR3 protein: CASKSSGNTIYF
D gene: TRBD1; J gene: TRBJ1-1; V gene: TRBV15; CDR3 length: 13; clone size: NA; CDR3 DNA: TGTGCCACCAGCAGAGATGGGACAGGGACAGCTTTCTTT; CDR3 protein: CATSRDGTGTAFF
D gene: NA; J gene: TRBJ2-7; V gene: TRBV5-3; CDR3 length: 13; clone size: NA; CDR3 DNA: TGTGCCAGAAGCTCGGGACTCTCCTACGAGCAGTACTTC; CDR3 protein: CARSSGLSYEQYF
D gene: NA; J gene: TRBJ2-3; V gene: TRBV28; CDR3 length: 14; clone size: NA; CDR3 DNA: TGTGCCAGCATTCGGCAGGACAGAGCAGATACGCAGTATTTT; CDR3 protein: CASIRQDRADTQYF
D gene: NA; J gene: TRBJ1-2; V gene: TRBV7-8; CDR3 length: 13; clone size: NA; CDR3 DNA: TGTGCCAGCAGCTTAGTTACAGGGTTTGGCTACACCTTC; CDR3 protein: CASSLVTGFGYTF
D gene: NA; J gene: TRBJ2-7; V gene: TRBV7-9; CDR3 length: 14; clone size: NA; CDR3 DNA: TGTGCCAGCAGCTCCACTAGTCTCCTTTACGAGCAGTACTTC; CDR3 protein: CASSSTSLLYEQYF
D gene: TRBD1; J gene: TRBJ1-1; V gene: TRBV5-1; CDR3 length: 14; clone size: once; CDR3 DNA: TGCGCCAGCAGCAACTCACAGGGGTACACTGAAGCTTTCTTT; CDR3 protein: CASSNSQGYTEAFF
D gene: NA; J gene: TRBJ1-2; V gene: TRBV27; CDR3 length: 13; clone size: NA; CDR3 DNA: TGTGCCAGCAGTCCGGGGGACCCCCGATTAGCCTCCTTC; CDR3 protein: CASSPGDPRLASF
D gene: NA; J gene: TRBJ1-2; V gene: TRBV28; CDR3 length: 13; clone size: NA; CDR3 DNA: TGTGCCAGCAGTTCGACTGGAGGCTATGGCTACACCTTC; CDR3 protein: CASSSTGGYGYTF
D gene: TRBD2; J gene: TRBJ2-2; V gene: TRBV28; CDR3 length: 15; clone size: NA; CDR3 DNA: TGTGCCAGCAGTAATTCCGGGAGGGCCCCTGGGGAGCTGTTTTTT; CDR3 protein: CASSNSGRAPGELFF
D gene: TRBD1; J gene: TRBJ2-5; V gene: TRBV11-1; CDR3 length: 16; clone size: NA; CDR3 DNA: TGTGCCAGCAGCTTAGGGGACAGGGGGCTGCAAGAGACCCAGTACTTC; CDR3 protein: CASSLGDRGLQETQYF